This T cell receptor (beta chain) was captured by sequencing in a study of blood T cell repertoires in COVID-19. Participant ages covered roughly 18 to 89 years across around 22 US areas. What the recovered Cohort 3 donors had was two negative PCRs, clearance, or symptom resolution. Generated by immunoSEQ multiplex PCR, the TCRdb table keeps only in-frame clones and is missing some. Found here are hundreds of thousands of clones, approximately 84% of them singletons; the top ten hold almost 3%. Germline V gene data show CDR1 as PRHDT and CDR2 as FYEKMQ (reference sequence). The ends lost 2 bases at V and 4 bases at J; junction bases unmatched: 5. The CDR3 totals 16 residues.

The sample taken for sequencing was PBMCs or T cells enriched from blood (not recorded which). This chain uses TRBV13 with TRBJ2-2; 9 positions match TRBD2. This receptor was obtained from a woman in her twenties or thirties who had recovered from COVID-19. The CDR3 coding sequence is TGTGCCAGCAGCTTATGGGGTAGCGGGGGCACCGGGGAGCTGTTTTTT. As protein: CASSLWGSGGTGELFF.